The present entry profiles one T cell receptor (beta chain) with its context. The record originates from a study of shared clonotypes between healthy human individuals. The germline V gene encodes CDR1 LNHDA and CDR2 SQIVND (reference sequence). Trimming cost V 5 bases and J 5 bases; bases outside gene matches: 2. The CDR3 has 13 amino acids. TCRdb keeps only in-frame clones here, not all; method: immunoSEQ multiplex PCR. The sample contains 2,500,000 or so clones, roughly 90% of which appear only once. Sequenced: naive CD4+ T cells from PBMCs. Subset in this sample: CD45RA+ positively selected. The receptor was isolated from a man between 18 and 35 years old in good health. Some clones in this sample may be carry-over from other donors' samples. This sequence joins TRBV19 and TRBJ1-5; 8 bases are shared with TRBD1. The CDR3 here is CASSLDRDQPQHF. The CDR3, as DNA: TGTGCCAGTAGTTTGGACAGGGATCAGCCCCAGCATTTT.